The clone carrying this T cell receptor (beta chain) has a count of ten or more. These data are taken from a study of T cells in Graves' hyperthyroidism and ophthalmopathy. About the study: Prior to any treatment, at the point of initial diagnosis, peripheral blood was collected.

The CDR3 regions of TCR beta were amplified from RNA transcripts. The TCR CDR3 was amplified in a first-round RT-PCR using the HTBI primer set. TCRdb called the multiplex PCR reads again in MiXCR, with one record for every CDR3 protein. The sample contains fewer than 750,000 distinct CDR3 sequences, roughly 14% of which appear only once. The V end was cut by 0 bases, the J end by 4 bases, with 14 bases between. Germline V gene sequence: CDR1 SGDLS, CDR2 YYNGEE. CDR3 length: 15 amino acids. The sample comprised blood. This TCR derives from a woman aged 45 to 65 with Graves' ophthalmopathy. The chain uses TRBV9 and TRBJ2-7; tentative D call: TRBD1 (7 bases). Here the CDR3 DNA reads TGTGCCAGCAGCGTAGGCGGGGACAGCTTATACGAGCAGTACTTC. This translates into CASSVGGDSLYEQYF.